The 14 T cell receptor beta chains in this list originate from one sample, sequenced in a study of cytomegalovirus exposure and HLA in healthy donors. The PCR was carried out with 60 Vbeta primers and 13 Jbeta primers. Data came from immunoSEQ multiplex PCR; TCRdb stores just in-frame clones and leaves some out. The repertoire holds 130,000 to 150,000 clones, roughly 80% seen once, with about 3.9% in the top ten. Sequenced: PBMCs. The receptors derive from a man between 35 and 55 years old in good health and CMV-seropositive.

The chain recombines TRBV6-1 with TRBJ1-1, with D possibly TRBD1 on 5 matching bases. V was pared by 2 bases and J by 3 bases, with 10 bases between. The CDR3 has 14 residues. CDR1 and CDR2 from the germline V gene are MNHNS and SASEGT. CDR3 DNA: TGTGCCAGCAGTGAATGGGCGGGGGACACTGAAGCTTTCTTT. Amino acids: CASSEWAGDTEAFF.

The V and J genes are TRBV6-6 and TRBJ1-5, with 8 bases matching TRBD1. CDR1 is MNHNY and CDR2 is SVGAGI in the germline V gene (reference sequence). After removal of 2 bases from V and 4 bases from J, the junction contained 4 bases not matched to a gene. The CDR3 has 15 residues. This chain's CDR3 is CASSYPTGGNQPQHF. CDR3 coding DNA: TGTGCCAGCAGTTACCCTACAGGGGGAAATCAGCCCCAGCATTTT.

The CDR3: CASRLPHGTEAFF. The CDR3 region has the DNA TGTGCCAGCAGGCTTCCCCACGGCACTGAAGCTTTCTTT. This chain joins TRBV6-6 and TRBJ1-1; D gene ambiguous. The V and J ends lost 6 bases and 4 bases respectively, with 12 bases between them. Germline loops: CDR1 MNHNY, CDR2 SVGAGI (reference sequence). This CDR3 comprises 13 residues.

This clone came up once. The chain employs TRBV7-9 and TRBJ1-5; weak D call: TRBD1 (6 bases). Trimming stripped 4 bases from V and 3 bases from J, with 10 bases between. This CDR3 spans 14 amino acids. Germline lookup yields CDR1 SEHNR and CDR2 FQNEAQ (reference sequence). In DNA form, the CDR3 reads TGTGCCAGCAGCTCAGGGGCGGTCAATCAGCCCCAGCATTTT. It codes for CASSSGAVNQPQHF. Looking up the rest from reference TRBV7-9 and TRBJ1-5 gives the full variable domain: DTGVSQNPRHKITKRGQNVTFRCDPISEHNRLYWYRQTLGQGPEFLTYFQNEAQLEKSRLLSDRFSAERPKGSFSTLEIQRTEQGDSAMYLCASSSGAVNQPQHFGDGTRLSIL.

The genes are TRBV11-1 and TRBJ2-1; 9 bases map to TRBD2. Losses at the gene ends were 1 base for V and 4 bases for J; bases not matched to a gene: 11. CDR1 and CDR2 (germline): SGHAT, FQDESV (reference sequence). The CDR3 has 18 amino acids. The CDR3 DNA sequence: TGTGCCAGCAGCTTAGTGGTAGCGGGAGACTTATTTTACAATGAGCAGTTCTTC. The encoded protein is CASSLVVAGDLFYNEQFF.

CDR3 sequence (DNA): TGTGCTAGTGGTCTCCCGATTGGGTTGGGGGCAGGGGGTCAGCCCCAGCATTTT. The encoded protein is CASGLPIGLGAGGQPQHF. This chain connects TRBV12-5 to TRBJ1-5; 7 bases align to TRBD1. CDR1 and CDR2 (germline): LGHNT, FRNRAP. The CDR3 consists of 18 residues. J was trimmed by 6 bases and V by 5 bases; bases with no gene match: 19.

V usage is TRBV4-3 and J usage is TRBJ2-2; maybe TRBD1 (5 bases). This CDR3 has 15 residues. The V and J ends lost 0 bases and 6 bases respectively, with 11 bases between them. Germline assignment: CDR1 LGHNA and CDR2 YSLEER. CDR3 region: CASSQEAGRAGELFF. CDR3 sequence (DNA): TGCGCCAGCAGCCAAGAAGCAGGGCGCGCCGGGGAGCTGTTTTTT.

V usage is TRBV7-9 and J usage is TRBJ1-3; 9 bases align to TRBD1. V lost 5 bases to trimming and J lost 4 bases; unmatched junction nucleotides: 12. Germline CDR1 and CDR2: SEHNR and FQNEAQ (reference sequence). This CDR3 is built from 17 residues. The CDR3 DNA follows: TGTGCCAGCAGCGCTCTCCGGGACAGGGAGTCCGGAAACACCATATATTTT. It specifies CASSALRDRESGNTIYF.

V gene TRBV28 combines with J gene TRBJ2-7; D gene unclear. There are 11 residues in the CDR3. CDR1 MDHEN and CDR2 SYDVKM come from the germline V gene. The V end was cut by 4 bases, the J end by 3 bases, with 4 bases between. CDR3 coding DNA: TGTGCCAGCAGTTCCTACTACGAGCAGTACTTC. It codes for CASSSYYEQYF.

The gene calls are TRBV4-1 and TRBJ1-2, with TRBD1 as a possible D gene (5 bases). Germline-derived CDR1 and CDR2 are MGHRA and YSYEKL. Deletions cut 3 bases from V and 6 bases from J, with 14 bases between. This CDR3 contains 14 residues. CDR3 protein: CASSQDTLPDGYTF. DNA of the CDR3: TGCGCCAGCAGCCAGGACACCCTCCCCGATGGCTACACCTTC.

The chain is built from TRBV5-6 and TRBJ2-1; TRBD2 matches at 14 bases. The germline CDR1 and CDR2 sequences are SGHDT and YYEEEE. This CDR3 region has 17 residues. With V trimmed by 3 bases and J by 7 bases, 9 bases remained unmatched. The CDR3 DNA sequence: TGTGCCAGCAGCTGGGGGGGACTAGCGGGAGAACGGAATGAGCAGTTCTTC. Translating it yields CASSWGGLAGERNEQFF.

CDR3 bases: TGCGCCAGCAGCTTCGACAGCCCTCAAGGGGATGAGCAGTTCTTC. Its protein product is CASSFDSPQGDEQFF. This chain joins TRBV5-1 and TRBJ2-1, with D maybe TRBD1 (5 bases). Trimming stripped 2 bases from V and 8 bases from J, with 17 bases between. The CDR3 runs 15 residues. The germline V gene has CDR1 SGHRS and CDR2 YFSETQ.

This clone has only one observation. The chain joins TRBV25-1 to TRBJ2-1; weak D call: TRBD2 (6 bases). Trimming removed 8 bases at V and 7 bases at J, with 12 bases between. In germline, CDR1 is MGHDK, CDR2 SYGVNS. There are 12 residues in the CDR3. The CDR3 spells CASGLRLNEQFF. As DNA, the CDR3 is TGTGCCAGCGGACTACGTTTAAATGAGCAGTTCTTC.

This clone was detected once. J is TRBJ2-3 and V is TRBV30, with TRBD1 matching 12 bases. The J segment lost 4 bases and the V segment lost 5 bases, leaving 10 bases of the junction unmatched. CDR3 size: 16 residues. From germline, CDR1 is GTSNPN and CDR2 SVGIG (reference sequence). CDR3 residues: CAWGFRDRGRADTQYF. The CDR3 nucleotides read TGTGCCTGGGGATTCCGGGACAGGGGGCGAGCAGATACGCAGTATTTT.